This TCR beta chain was captured in a study of T cell responses to AZD1222 COVID-19 vaccine. V dropped 6 bases and J dropped 8; count of bases not matched to a gene: 8. Per the germline V gene, CDR1 is MNHEY and CDR2 is SVGAGI. The CDR3 is made up of 13 amino acids. Profiling relied on immunoSEQ multiplex PCR, and the TCRdb table lists in-frame clones only, not all of them. The sample carries around 100,000 clones, around 90% recorded once. Sequenced here: peripheral blood, sampled on day 0 of AZD1222 vaccination. The source is an adult in good health. The chain carries TRBV6-5 and TRBJ1-1, with TRBD1 identical over 8 bases. DNA of the CDR3: TGTGCCAGCAGAAACAACAGGGGGAAGGAAGCTTTCTTT. It translates to CASRNNRGKEAFF.